These 26 T cell receptor beta chains share one sample of origin, sequenced in a study of blood T cell repertoires in COVID-19. Some clones are missing from TCRdb's copy, which holds only in-frame ones; the method was immunoSEQ multiplex PCR. Among just under 150,000 clones, around 87% were seen once, and the ten largest hold 8.5% to 9%. Material for sequencing was peripheral blood. The origin of the receptors is a woman aged 45-59 years with active or convalescent COVID-19.

The chain joins TRBV16 to TRBJ1-1; 9 nucleotides agree with TRBD1. CDR3 length: 14 amino acids. The V and J ends lost 4 bases and 4 bases, in that order; junction bases with no gene match: 4. Per germline, CDR1 KGHSY and CDR2 FQNENV. CDR3: CASSLQGAGTEAFF. The DNA of the CDR3 is TGTGCCAGCAGCCTACAGGGGGCCGGCACTGAAGCTTTCTTT.

Here the CDR3 reads CASSFSIGDSYGYTF. CDR3 nucleotide sequence: TGTGCCAGCAGCTTTAGTATAGGGGACAGCTATGGCTACACCTTC. This chain uses TRBV13 with TRBJ1-2, with TRBD1 identical over 7 bases. V was pared by 3 bases and J by 4 bases, with 8 bases of the junction left unmatched. This CDR3 region has 15 residues. Germline CDR1 reads PRHDT; CDR2 reads FYEKMQ (reference sequence).

This chain joins TRBV19 and TRBJ1-2, with D possibly matching TRBD1 (6 bases). Germline CDR1 is LNHDA and CDR2 is SQIVND (reference sequence). The CDR3 runs to 17 residues. V lost 4 bases, J lost 3 bases, and 21 bases lay in between. The CDR3 DNA reads TGTGCCAGTAGTAATCCAGGGGCCGGTGCGGCGCACTATGGCTACACCTTC. It specifies CASSNPGAGAAHYGYTF.

The rearrangement links TRBV9 to TRBJ2-1; the match to TRBD1 covers 9 bases. The junction had 14 bases not matched to a gene; V was cut back by 4 bases and J by 6 bases. CDR1 is SGDLS and CDR2 is YYNGEE in the germline V gene. CDR3 length: 17 amino acids. This CDR3 reads CASSSNLRDRASNEQFF. The CDR3 DNA sequence: TGTGCCAGCAGCTCCAACCTCCGGGACAGGGCTAGCAATGAGCAGTTCTTC.

J is TRBJ2-7 and V is TRBV24-1; D is possibly TRBD1 (6 bases). The V gene's germline CDR1 is KGHDR and CDR2 SFDVKD. The ends were cut back, 4 bases at V and 6 bases at J, with 9 bases in the middle. The CDR3 runs 12 residues. In DNA form, the CDR3 reads TGTGCCACCAGTGAACAGGGTCTCGAGCAGTACTTC. As protein: CATSEQGLEQYF.

The gene calls are TRBV7-3 and TRBJ2-3, with 14 bases matching TRBD2. The CDR3 sequence is 17 residues long. CDR1 SGHTA and CDR2 FQGTGA come from the germline V gene. The trim removed 5 bases at V and 4 bases at J, leaving 8 bases unmatched. Written as DNA, the CDR3 is TGTGCCAGCAGCCTATCGACTAGCGGGAGGGGCTCAGATACGCAGTATTTT. Its translation: CASSLSTSGRGSDTQYF.

This chain links TRBV2 with TRBJ1-4; 8 bases align to TRBD1. The CDR3 spans 14 residues. Germline CDR1 is SNHLY and CDR2 is FYNNEI. J was trimmed by 7 bases and V by 8 bases; bases with no gene match: 9. DNA of the CDR3: TGTGCCAGCGAACTTGGGCAGGGGGCTGAAAAACTGTTTTTT. As protein: CASELGQGAEKLFF.

This clone was observed once. The chain links TRBV29-1 to TRBJ1-2; D is ambiguous. Germline CDR1 is SQVTM and CDR2 is ANQGSEA. This CDR3 spans 13 amino acids. Between the trimmed V and J ends, which lost 4 bases and 3 bases, there was a span of 12 bases. CDR3 sequence reads: CSVGARTDYGYTF. In DNA, the CDR3 is TGCAGCGTTGGGGCCAGAACAGACTATGGCTACACCTTC.

CDR3 bases: TGCGCCAGCACCATGCTAGCGGGGACTGGGGGGAATGAGCAGTTCTTC. This gives the protein CASTMLAGTGGNEQFF. V usage is TRBV5-1 and J usage is TRBJ2-1; 9 bases agree with TRBD2. V shed 6 bases, J shed 7 bases, and the junction held 14 bases outside the gene matches. The germline CDR1 and CDR2 sequences are SGHRS and YFSETQ. CDR3 length: 16 amino acids.

This rearrangement joins TRBV18 to TRBJ1-5; 7 nucleotides agree with TRBD1. CDR1 and CDR2 (germline): KGHSH, LQKENI. Losses at the gene ends were 1 base for V and 1 base for J; bases not matched to a gene: 4. This CDR3 is 16 amino acids long. CDR3 nucleotides: TGTGCCAGCTCACCACGGCCGGGACAGAGCAATCAGCCCCAGCATTTT. Protein product: CASSPRPGQSNQPQHF.

The J gene is TRBJ2-6, the V gene TRBV5-1; 7 nucleotides match TRBD2. The germline V gene has CDR1 SGHRS and CDR2 YFSETQ. The J segment lost 2 bases and the V segment lost 2 bases, leaving 4 bases of the junction unmatched. This CDR3 has 16 amino acids. CDR3: CASSLREATGANVLTF. CDR3 in DNA: TGCGCCAGCAGCTTACGGGAGGCGACTGGGGCCAACGTCCTGACTTTC.

This sequence joins TRBV19 and TRBJ1-2, with D possibly being TRBD1 (5 bases). The germline CDR1 and CDR2 sequences are LNHDA and SQIVND (reference sequence). The CDR3 has 14 amino acids. V lost 1 base and J 2 bases, leaving 8 bases between the germline ends. CDR3 sequence reads: CASSIGSGNYGYTF. The CDR3 DNA reads TGTGCCAGTAGTATAGGTTCAGGGAACTATGGCTACACCTTC.

V is TRBV29-1 and J is TRBJ1-3; 8 positions match TRBD1. CDR3 length equals 15 residues. In germline, CDR1 is SQVTM, CDR2 ANQGSEA. V lost 6 bases to trimming and J lost 1 base; unmatched junction nucleotides: 8. This chain's CDR3 is CSVAGQGTSGNTIYF. The CDR3 DNA is TGCAGCGTGGCTGGACAGGGAACGTCTGGAAACACCATATATTTT.

V and J are TRBV6-5 and TRBJ2-1; possible D gene TRBD2, 6 bases. Germline V gives CDR1 MNHEY, CDR2 SVGAGI. V lost 7 bases to trimming and J lost 2 bases, with 15 bases between them. The CDR3 totals 15 residues. The CDR3 spells CASKSTGTPYNEQFF. DNA for the CDR3: TGTGCCAGCAAAAGCACCGGGACTCCCTACAATGAGCAGTTCTTC.

This clone occurred once. V is TRBV28 and J is TRBJ2-7; TRBD1 aligns across 10 bases. Germline V gene sequence: CDR1 MDHEN, CDR2 SYDVKM. CDR3 size: 17 residues. V was pared by 3 bases and J by 0 bases, with 8 bases of the junction left unmatched. Written as DNA, the CDR3 is TGTGCCAGCAGTTTGCCCGGGACAGGGGTCTCCTCCTACGAGCAGTACTTC. Its protein is CASSLPGTGVSSYEQYF.

This clone came up once. This chain uses TRBV5-5 with TRBJ1-2, with a possible D match to TRBD1 (6 bases). CDR3 length: 13 residues. The V gene lost 1 base and the J gene lost 3 bases, with 7 bases spanning the gap. Germline values: CDR1 SGHKS, CDR2 YYEKEE (reference sequence). DNA of the CDR3: TGTGCCAGCAGCTTGTCAGGGGACTATGGCTACACCTTC. Translated, it gives CASSLSGDYGYTF.

The chain couples TRBV2 to TRBJ1-4; D ambiguous. The CDR3 has 12 amino acids. Germline-derived CDR1 and CDR2 are SNHLY and FYNNEI. With 6 bases removed from V and 8 bases from J, the gap between germline ends came to 10 bases. The CDR3 nucleotides are TGTGCCAGCAGAGCGACTTCGGAAAAACTGTTTTTT. It is translated as CASRATSEKLFF.

J is TRBJ1-4 and V is TRBV19, with 7 positions matching TRBD1. J gave up 0 bases and V 7 bases, and 8 bases lay outside the gene matches. Germline V lookup: CDR1 LNHDA, CDR2 SQIVND (reference sequence). This CDR3 spans 16 amino acids. This chain's CDR3 is CASKETGVATNEKLFF. CDR3 sequence (DNA): TGTGCCAGTAAGGAAACAGGGGTTGCAACTAATGAAAAACTGTTTTTT. The whole variable domain, remainder taken from reference TRBV19 and TRBJ1-4, is DGGITQSPKYLFRKEGQNVTLSCEQNLNHDAMYWYRQDPGQGLRLIYYSQIVNDFQKGDIAEGYSVSREKKESFPLTVTSAQKNPTAFYLCASKETGVATNEKLFFGSGTQLSVL.

This chain uses TRBV7-2 with TRBJ2-1; the match to TRBD2 covers 12 bases. CDR3 length equals 17 residues. Trimming at V came to 1 base and at J to 7 bases, leaving 8 bases not matched to a gene. Germline CDR1 and CDR2: SGHTA and FQGNSA. CDR3 sequence: CASSLGRLAGVGNEQFF. As DNA, the CDR3 is TGTGCCAGCAGCTTAGGGCGACTAGCGGGAGTAGGTAATGAGCAGTTCTTC.

This clone is a singleton in its sample. CDR3 DNA: TGTGCCAGCAGCTTATTACAGCTGAATTCACCCCTCCACTTT. Residues: CASSLLQLNSPLHF. The V and J genes are TRBV11-2 and TRBJ1-6, with no clear D. This CDR3 has 14 amino acids. The germline CDR1 and CDR2 sequences are SGHAT and FQNNGV. V shed 2 bases and J shed 7 bases, with 9 bases lying between them.

The V and J genes are TRBV4-2 and TRBJ1-1; D is unclear. Trimming shortened V by 4 bases and J by 4 bases, and 16 bases separated the two germline ends. CDR1 LGHNA and CDR2 YNFKEQ come from the germline V gene. The length of the CDR3 is 15 residues. Here the CDR3 DNA reads TGTGCCAGCAGCCGTCCCCAGGCCCCGAGCACTGAAGCTTTCTTT. Translation gives CASSRPQAPSTEAFF.

The genes are TRBV9 and TRBJ2-1; D might be TRBD2 (7 bases). This CDR3 is 15 amino acids long. The V gene lost 4 bases and the J gene lost 1 base, with 12 bases spanning the gap. Germline CDR1 is SGDLS and CDR2 is YYNGEE. This CDR3 is CASSRGGASYNEQFF. CDR3 nucleotides: TGTGCCAGCAGCCGAGGGGGGGCATCCTACAATGAGCAGTTCTTC.

The chain couples TRBV11-2 to TRBJ2-3, with D possibly TRBD2 on 6 matching bases. The CDR3 consists of 13 residues. Trimming removed 2 bases at V and 11 bases at J, with 14 bases between. In germline, CDR1 is SGHAT, CDR2 FQNNGV. CDR3 nucleotides: TGTGCCAGCAGCTTAACCCCGGAGGGGTGGCAGTATTTT. Protein sequence: CASSLTPEGWQYF.

The chain carries TRBV25-1 and TRBJ1-3, with D uncertain. V lost 6 bases and J lost 0, with 12 bases in between. From germline, CDR1 is MGHDK and CDR2 SYGVNS. This CDR3 region has 15 residues. The CDR3, as DNA: TGTGCCAGCAGGGAAACCGGTCTCTCTGGAAACACCATATATTTT. Protein sequence: CASRETGLSGNTIYF.

The chain couples TRBV7-2 to TRBJ2-7; 11 bases align to TRBD2. J was trimmed by 7 bases and V by 0 bases; bases with no gene match: 20. Germline V gene lookup returns CDR1 SGHTA and CDR2 FQGNSA. This CDR3 spans 20 amino acids. In DNA, the CDR3 is TGTGCCAGCAGCTTAGCCCACTCCCGTAGCGGGGGGGCTGTGGCGGGTGAGCAGTACTTC. Translated, it gives CASSLAHSRSGGAVAGEQYF.

V and J are TRBV4-2 and TRBJ2-1; 7 bases are a match to TRBD2. The CDR3 contains 14 residues. Germline assignment: CDR1 LGHNA and CDR2 YNFKEQ. The V and J ends lost 1 base and 8 bases, in that order; junction bases with no gene match: 5. The DNA of the CDR3 is TGTGCCAGCAGCCAAGGGACTAGTTTACATGAGCAGTTCTTC. This sequence encodes CASSQGTSLHEQFF.